This T cell receptor (beta chain) was captured in a study of T cells after yellow fever vaccination. At the level of the study: Preparation used SMART-Seq v4 Ultra Low Input for the low-cell-number fractions.

With V trimmed by 4 bases and J by 2 bases, 5 bases remained unmatched. This CDR3 spans 16 amino acids. Per germline, CDR1 SEHNR and CDR2 FQNEAQ (reference sequence). UMIs were added to TCR cDNA along with a universal primer site when it was made by 5'RACE template switching. TCRdb passed the 5' RACE reads through MiXCR, listing each CDR3 protein once. The table shows almost 600,000 distinct CDR3 sequences, with about 13% occurring only once. This clonotype was observed a handful of times. Its antigen remains unidentified. Study observations and caveats: The secondary T-cell response peaked on day 5, not day 15, but was weaker. Re-detected after boosting: most primary clones, around 97% of CD4 and roughly 88% of CD8.

This TCR came from a man aged 25 to 40 who received the YFV17D yellow fever vaccine. Sequenced material: PBMCs, taken on the day of the yellow fever booster vaccination. The gene calls are TRBV7-9 and TRBJ2-2; the match to TRBD2 covers 9 bases. The CDR3 spells CASSSRLAVNTGELFF. The CDR3 bases are TGTGCCAGCAGCTCAAGACTAGCGGTAAACACCGGGGAGCTGTTTTTT.